This T cell receptor beta chain is from a study of T cells in Graves' hyperthyroidism and ophthalmopathy (dated by TCRdb to about 2019). Context from the whole study: Peripheral blood samples were taken at the time of initial diagnosis, prior to any treatment. Prospective prediction of ophthalmopathy was tested in an independent validation cohort consisting of 18 hyperthyroidism patients and over 15 patients who later progressed to ophthalmopathy. Once sampling was done, hyperthyroidism patients were given methimazole at a starting dose of 30 mg daily, whereas ophthalmopathy patients were given high-dose intravenous methylprednisolone. The study also compared thyroid tissue and blood T-cell repertoires from roughly six Graves' hyperthyroidism patients. The approximately 97 discovery patients were randomly divided into training and test sets at a 7:3 ratio. A discovery cohort of about a hundred patients, roughly 40 with Graves' ophthalmopathy and fewer than 65 with stable Graves' hyperthyroidism, was used to find distinguishing TCR V-J signatures. According to the paper, TCR Vbeta CDR3 sequencing was carried out on 135 peripheral blood samples, which came from 40 to 45 ophthalmopathy, about 75 hyperthyroidism and approximately 17 progressor patients. Paper-wide results and their limitations: A model built on a 13 V-J signature distinguished ophthalmopathy from stable hyperthyroidism, reaching around 88% sensitivity and approximately 83% specificity in cross-validation and 80%/75% in testing. Most expanded thyroid clonotypes (frequency above 0.001) were also detected in blood, suggesting blood repertoires may reflect thyroid immune responses. No statistical method was used to set the sample size in advance, and investigators knew the group allocation. During validation, the model predicted progression to ophthalmopathy a median of approximately six months ahead of onset, with around 71% sensitivity and around 73% specificity.

Amplification of TCR beta CDR3 regions was carried out from RNA transcripts. The first round of RT-PCR for the TCR CDR3 was performed with the HTBI primer set and the Qiagen OneStep RT-PCR kit. Libraries were constructed in a second round of multiplex PCR, after which size selection and purification were performed. Paired-end sequencing of the libraries was performed with 100 bp reads on an Illumina HiSeq2000. The authors' pipeline ran thus. SOAPnuke was used to process the raw data, with reads discarded if the reads contained adapters or uncalled bases, had a mean Phred below 15, or lacked an exact constant-primer or identifier match. COPE v1.2.5 was used to merge the high-quality paired reads, and each unique nucleotide sequence was defined as a clonotype. MiTCR v1.1 was used to align the clonotypes against IMGT TRBV, TRBD and TRBJ reference segments. The analysis was restricted to V-J combinations with a frequency above 0.0001, which together covered 98% to 99.2% of the repertoires. The TCS score was defined as F50 (clonal expansion) divided by E x V (chaos), with BLOSUM62-based TCRdist calculated between CDR3 peptides within each V-J. Welch's t-statistics and random forest reduced 500 to 650 V-J features to under 15, which were used in a naive Bayes classifier (R e1071). The Morisita-Horn index was used to measure how similar the thyroid and blood repertoires were. Using fastp trimming at Q25 and MiXCR clonotype assembly, TCRdb reanalyzed the public sequencing data and kept in-frame beta chains. Identical CDR3 proteins give one entry, which carries the most common genes and DNA. It is TCRdb's table, rather than the study itself, that gives the V and J calls and clone size. The sample profile shows around 800,000 distinct CDR3 sequences; approximately 40% of them were found once. The ten largest clones represent 8% to 9% of the sample.

Graves' hyperthyroidism was defined as stable when no progression to ophthalmopathy occurred over 18 months of follow-up. Hyperthyroidism patients were newly diagnosed, with disease duration under 2 months, and aged 18 to 65 years. Patients with uncontrolled infections, other autoimmune diseases, pregnancy or lactation were excluded. Diagnoses were established on the basis of clinical symptoms, serum thyroxine and TRAb, thyroid ultrasound, and orbital computed tomography. Ficoll-Paque density gradient centrifugation was used to isolate PBMCs from 8 to 10 ml of fresh peripheral blood. Trizol reagent was used to extract total RNA, and RNA quality was then checked on an Agilent 2100 Bioanalyzer. In regard to this clonotype: This receptor's antigen is unknown. The sample holds no much larger clone one base away, and base qualities are not on file.

V loses 0 bases of germline sequence and J loses 10 bases, and the interval between the two ends is 16 bases. The CDR1 and CDR2 encoded by the germline V gene (reference sequence) are MNHEY and SMNVEV. The CDR3 numbers 16 residues from cysteine through phenylalanine. Of all the DNA, just the CDR3 is kept, 48 bases in frame from base 1. This clonotype was sampled from a man aged 18 to 29 with Graves' hyperthyroidism. Recombination connected TRBV27 to TRBJ1-6; the D gene identity is not certain. The specimen was blood. The CDR3 sequence is CASSLSLTGYTSPLHF. DNA sequence: TGTGCCAGCAGTTTATCGTTAACGGGATACACCTCACCCCTCCACTTT.